The T cell receptor beta chain under discussion was sequenced for a study of cytomegalovirus exposure and HLA in healthy donors. Use of 60 Vbeta and 13 Jbeta primers characterized the PCR. Measured with immunoSEQ multiplex PCR; TCRdb has only the in-frame clones, and not every one. The table lists over 150,000 clones, around 90% of them singletons. Study findings and constraints: Some highly shared sequence variants likely arose as a pipeline artifact. When analyzed later, a missense DCLRE1C variant was found to be linked to TCR beta V- and J-gene trimming. Associated with HLA alleles at 0.05 false discovery rate in a later analysis were about 17,000 TCR beta sequences. The study designated fewer than 200 TCR beta chains cytomegalovirus-associated.

This CDR3 contains 15 residues. V gave up 0 bases and J gave up 5 bases; unmatched junction bases: 7. CDR1 is WNHNN and CDR2 is SYGVQD in the germline V gene (reference sequence). Of note for this clone: The antigen remains undetermined.

Sequencing input: PBMCs. The receptor's source is a woman aged 30 to 39 in good health and CMV-seronegative. This sequence joins TRBV10-1 and TRBJ2-7; 7 positions agree with TRBD1. CDR3 bases: TGCGCCAGCAGTGAGTCTGGGAGACAGGGCCACGAGCAGTACTTC. Its protein is CASSESGRQGHEQYF.